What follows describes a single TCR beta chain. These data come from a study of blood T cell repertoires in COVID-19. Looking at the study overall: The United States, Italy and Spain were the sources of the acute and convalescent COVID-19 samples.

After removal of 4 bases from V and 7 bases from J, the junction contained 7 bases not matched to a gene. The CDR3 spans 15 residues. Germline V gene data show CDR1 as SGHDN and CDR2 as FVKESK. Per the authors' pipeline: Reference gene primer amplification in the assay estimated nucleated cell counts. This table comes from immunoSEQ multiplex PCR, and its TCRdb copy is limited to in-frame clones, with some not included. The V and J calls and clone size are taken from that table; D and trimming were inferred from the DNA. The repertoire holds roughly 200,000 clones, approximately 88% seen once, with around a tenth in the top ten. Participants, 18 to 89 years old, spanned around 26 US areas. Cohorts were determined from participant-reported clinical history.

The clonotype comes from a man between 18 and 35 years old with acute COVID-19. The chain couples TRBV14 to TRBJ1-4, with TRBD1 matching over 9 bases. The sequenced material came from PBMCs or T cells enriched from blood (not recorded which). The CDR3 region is CASSPRTGALEKLFF. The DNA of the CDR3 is TGTGCCAGCAGCCCTAGGACAGGGGCCCTTGAAAAACTGTTTTTT.